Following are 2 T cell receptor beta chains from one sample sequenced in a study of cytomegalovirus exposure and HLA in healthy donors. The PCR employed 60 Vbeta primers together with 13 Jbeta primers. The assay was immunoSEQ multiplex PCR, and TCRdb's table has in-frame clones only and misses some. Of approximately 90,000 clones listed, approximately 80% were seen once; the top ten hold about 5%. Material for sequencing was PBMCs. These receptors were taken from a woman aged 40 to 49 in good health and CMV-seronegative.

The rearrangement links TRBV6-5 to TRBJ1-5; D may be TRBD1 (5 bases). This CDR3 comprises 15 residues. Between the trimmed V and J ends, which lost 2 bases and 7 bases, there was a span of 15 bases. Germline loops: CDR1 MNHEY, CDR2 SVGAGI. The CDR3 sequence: CASSYVAGGGQPQHF. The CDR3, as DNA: TGTGCCAGCAGTTACGTGGCGGGGGGTGGCCAGCCCCAGCATTTT.

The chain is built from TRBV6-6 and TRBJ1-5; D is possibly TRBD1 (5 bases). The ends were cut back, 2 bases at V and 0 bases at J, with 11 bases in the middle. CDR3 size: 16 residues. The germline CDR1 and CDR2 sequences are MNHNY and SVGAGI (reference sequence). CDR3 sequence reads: CASSYGAAYSNQPQHF. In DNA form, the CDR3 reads TGTGCCAGCAGTTACGGGGCAGCCTATAGCAATCAGCCCCAGCATTTT.